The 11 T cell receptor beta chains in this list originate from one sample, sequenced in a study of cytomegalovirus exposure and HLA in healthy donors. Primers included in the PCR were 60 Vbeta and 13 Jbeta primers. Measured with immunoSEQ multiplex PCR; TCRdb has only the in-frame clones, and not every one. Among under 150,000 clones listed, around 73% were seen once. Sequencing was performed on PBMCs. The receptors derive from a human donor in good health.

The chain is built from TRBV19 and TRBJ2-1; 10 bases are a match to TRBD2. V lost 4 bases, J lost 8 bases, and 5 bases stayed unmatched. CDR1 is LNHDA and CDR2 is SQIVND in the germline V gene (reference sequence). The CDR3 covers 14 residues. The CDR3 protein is CASSTSGRGYEQFF. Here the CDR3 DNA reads TGTGCCAGTAGTACTAGCGGGAGAGGCTATGAGCAGTTCTTC.

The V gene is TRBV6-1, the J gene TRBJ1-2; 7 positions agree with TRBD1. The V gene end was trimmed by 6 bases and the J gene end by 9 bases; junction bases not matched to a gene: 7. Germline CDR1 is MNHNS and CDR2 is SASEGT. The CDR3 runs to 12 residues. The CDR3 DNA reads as TGTGCCAGCAGCGGAAACAGGGGTCGCTACACCTTC. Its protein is CASSGNRGRYTF.

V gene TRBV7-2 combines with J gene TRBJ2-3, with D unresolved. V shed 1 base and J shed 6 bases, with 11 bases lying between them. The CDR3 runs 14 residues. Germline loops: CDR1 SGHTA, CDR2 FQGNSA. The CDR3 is CASSLGPVVDTQYF. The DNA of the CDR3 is TGTGCCAGCAGCTTAGGTCCAGTGGTGGATACGCAGTATTTT.

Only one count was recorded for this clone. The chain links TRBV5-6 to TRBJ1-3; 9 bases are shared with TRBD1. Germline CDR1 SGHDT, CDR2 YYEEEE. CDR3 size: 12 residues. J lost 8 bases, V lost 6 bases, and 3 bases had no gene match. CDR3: CASIRQGDTIYF. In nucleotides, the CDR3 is TGTGCCAGCATTCGACAGGGGGACACCATATATTTT.

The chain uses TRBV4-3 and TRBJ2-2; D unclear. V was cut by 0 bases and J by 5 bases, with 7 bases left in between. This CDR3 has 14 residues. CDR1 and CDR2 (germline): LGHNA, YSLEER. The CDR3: CASSQEARTGELFF. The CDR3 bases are TGCGCCAGCAGCCAAGAAGCTAGAACCGGGGAGCTGTTTTTT.

DNA for the CDR3: TGCGCCAGCAGCTTGGGGCGGGGGGCCCAAATTCAAGAGACCCAGTACTTC. It codes for CASSLGRGAQIQETQYF. The chain has TRBV5-1 and TRBJ2-5; 8 bases line up with TRBD2. Trimming at V came to 0 bases and at J to 2 bases, leaving 9 bases not matched to a gene. Germline-derived CDR1 and CDR2 are SGHRS and YFSETQ. This CDR3 is 17 amino acids long.

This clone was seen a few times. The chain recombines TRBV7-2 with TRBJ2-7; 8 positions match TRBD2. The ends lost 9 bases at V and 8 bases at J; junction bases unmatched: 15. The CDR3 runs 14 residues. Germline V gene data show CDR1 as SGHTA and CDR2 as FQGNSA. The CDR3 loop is CASNFGGASRKQYF. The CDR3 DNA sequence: TGTGCCAGTAATTTCGGGGGGGCTAGTAGAAAGCAGTACTTC.

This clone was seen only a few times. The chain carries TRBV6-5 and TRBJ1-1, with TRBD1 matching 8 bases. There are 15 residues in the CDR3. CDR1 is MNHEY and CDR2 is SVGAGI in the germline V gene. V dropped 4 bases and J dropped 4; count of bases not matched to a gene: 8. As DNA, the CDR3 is TGTGCCAGCAGTTGGACAGGGCGGGTGACCACTGAAGCTTTCTTT. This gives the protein CASSWTGRVTTEAFF.

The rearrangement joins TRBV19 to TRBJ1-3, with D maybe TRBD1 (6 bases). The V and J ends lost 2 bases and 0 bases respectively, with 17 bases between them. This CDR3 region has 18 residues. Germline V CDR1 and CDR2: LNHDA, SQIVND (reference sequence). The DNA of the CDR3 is TGTGCCAGTAGTATAAGGAGGACAGCAGTTTACTCTGGAAACACCATATATTTT. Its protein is CASSIRRTAVYSGNTIYF. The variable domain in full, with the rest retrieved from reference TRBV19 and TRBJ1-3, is DGGITQSPKYLFRKEGQNVTLSCEQNLNHDAMYWYRQDPGQGLRLIYYSQIVNDFQKGDIAEGYSVSREKKESFPLTVTSAQKNPTAFYLCASSIRRTAVYSGNTIYFGEGSWLTVV.

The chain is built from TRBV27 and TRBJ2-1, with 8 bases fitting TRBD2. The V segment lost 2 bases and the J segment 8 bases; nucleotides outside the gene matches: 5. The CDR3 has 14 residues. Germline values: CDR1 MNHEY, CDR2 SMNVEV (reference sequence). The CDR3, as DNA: TGTGCCAGCAGTTTAAGACTAGCGTGGGATGAGCAGTTCTTC. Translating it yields CASSLRLAWDEQFF.

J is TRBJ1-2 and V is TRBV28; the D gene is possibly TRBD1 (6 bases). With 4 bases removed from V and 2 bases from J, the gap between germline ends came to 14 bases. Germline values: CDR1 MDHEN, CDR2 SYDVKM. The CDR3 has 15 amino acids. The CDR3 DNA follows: TGTGCCAGCAGTTGGGGCAGGGGAGCAAACTATGGCTACACCTTC. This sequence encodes CASSWGRGANYGYTF.